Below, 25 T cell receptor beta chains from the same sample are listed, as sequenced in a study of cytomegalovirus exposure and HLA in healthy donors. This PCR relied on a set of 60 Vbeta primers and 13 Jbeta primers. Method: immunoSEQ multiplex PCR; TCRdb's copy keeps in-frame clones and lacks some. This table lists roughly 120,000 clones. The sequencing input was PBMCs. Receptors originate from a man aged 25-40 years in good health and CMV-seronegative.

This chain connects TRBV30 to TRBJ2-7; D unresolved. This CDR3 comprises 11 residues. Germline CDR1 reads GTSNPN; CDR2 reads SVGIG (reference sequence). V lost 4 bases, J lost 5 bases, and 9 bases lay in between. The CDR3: CAWKQEDEQYF. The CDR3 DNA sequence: TGTGCCTGGAAGCAAGAGGACGAGCAGTACTTC.

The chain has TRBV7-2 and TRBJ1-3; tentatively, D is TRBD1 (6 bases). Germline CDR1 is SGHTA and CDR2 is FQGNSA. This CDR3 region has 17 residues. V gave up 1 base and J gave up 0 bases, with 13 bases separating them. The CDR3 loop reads CASSLGGGESSGNTIYF. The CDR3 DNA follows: TGTGCCAGCAGCTTAGGGGGGGGCGAGAGCTCTGGAAACACCATATATTTT.

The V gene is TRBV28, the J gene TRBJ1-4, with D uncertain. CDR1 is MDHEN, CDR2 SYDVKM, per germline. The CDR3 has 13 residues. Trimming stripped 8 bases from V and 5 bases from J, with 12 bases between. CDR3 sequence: CASGVRGNEKLFF. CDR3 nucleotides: TGTGCCAGCGGGGTCCGGGGAAATGAAAAACTGTTTTTT.

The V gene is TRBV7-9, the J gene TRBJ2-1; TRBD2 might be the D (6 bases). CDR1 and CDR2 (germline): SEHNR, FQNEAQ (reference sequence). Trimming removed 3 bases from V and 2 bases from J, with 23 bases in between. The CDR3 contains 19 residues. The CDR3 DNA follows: TGTGCCAGCAGCTTCGGGGCTAGCGTCGGGAGAGGAGCCTACAATGAGCAGTTCTTC. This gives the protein CASSFGASVGRGAYNEQFF.

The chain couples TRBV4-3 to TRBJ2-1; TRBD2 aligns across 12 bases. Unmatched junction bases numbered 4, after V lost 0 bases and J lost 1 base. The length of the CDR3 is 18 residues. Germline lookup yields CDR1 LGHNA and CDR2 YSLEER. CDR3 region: CASSQDILAGGSYNEQFF. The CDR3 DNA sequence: TGCGCCAGCAGCCAAGATATACTAGCGGGAGGTTCCTACAATGAGCAGTTCTTC.

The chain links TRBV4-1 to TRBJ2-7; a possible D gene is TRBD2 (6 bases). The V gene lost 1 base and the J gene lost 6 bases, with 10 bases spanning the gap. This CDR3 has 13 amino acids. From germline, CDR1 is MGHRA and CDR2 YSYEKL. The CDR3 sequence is CASSQGLGAEQYF. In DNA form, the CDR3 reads TGCGCCAGCAGCCAAGGACTAGGCGCCGAGCAGTACTTC.

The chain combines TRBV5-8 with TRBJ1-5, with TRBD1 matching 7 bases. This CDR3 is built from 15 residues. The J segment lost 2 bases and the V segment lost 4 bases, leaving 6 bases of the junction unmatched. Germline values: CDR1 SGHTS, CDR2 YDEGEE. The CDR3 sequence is CASSRDSMGNQPQHF. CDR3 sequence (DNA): TGTGCCAGCAGCCGGGACAGCATGGGCAATCAGCCCCAGCATTTT.

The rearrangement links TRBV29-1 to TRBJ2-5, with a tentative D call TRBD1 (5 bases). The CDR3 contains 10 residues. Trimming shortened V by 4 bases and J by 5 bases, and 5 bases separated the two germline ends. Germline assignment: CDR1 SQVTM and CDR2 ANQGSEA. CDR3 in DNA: TGCAGCGTTGGGGGCGAGACCCAGTACTTC. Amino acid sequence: CSVGGETQYF.

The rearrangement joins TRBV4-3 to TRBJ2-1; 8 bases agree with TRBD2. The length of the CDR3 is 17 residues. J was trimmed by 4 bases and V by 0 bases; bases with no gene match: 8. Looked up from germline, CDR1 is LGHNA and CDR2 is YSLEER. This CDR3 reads CASSQEASGFFYNEQFF. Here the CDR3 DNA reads TGCGCCAGCAGCCAAGAAGCTAGCGGGTTCTTTTACAATGAGCAGTTCTTC.

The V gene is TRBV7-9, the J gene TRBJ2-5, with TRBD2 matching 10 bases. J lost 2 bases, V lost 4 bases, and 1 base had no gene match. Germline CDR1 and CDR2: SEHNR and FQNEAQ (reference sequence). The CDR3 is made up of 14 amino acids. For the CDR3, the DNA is TGTGCCAGCAGCTCGGGACTAGCGCAAGAGACCCAGTACTTC. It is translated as CASSSGLAQETQYF.

CDR3 loop: CASLRSPGQPQHF. The CDR3 DNA reads TGTGCCAGTCTCCGTTCCCCCGGGCAGCCCCAGCATTTT. V is TRBV6-1 and J is TRBJ1-5, with D unresolved. This CDR3 contains 13 residues. V lost 9 bases and J 7 bases, leaving 16 bases between the germline ends. CDR1 is MNHNS, CDR2 SASEGT, per germline.

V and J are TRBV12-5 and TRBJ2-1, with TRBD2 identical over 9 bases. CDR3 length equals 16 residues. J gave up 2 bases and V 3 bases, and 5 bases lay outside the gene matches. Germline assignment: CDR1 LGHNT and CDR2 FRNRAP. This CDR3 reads CASGFQAGGTYNEQFF. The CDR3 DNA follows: TGTGCTAGTGGTTTCCAAGCGGGAGGTACCTACAATGAGCAGTTCTTC.

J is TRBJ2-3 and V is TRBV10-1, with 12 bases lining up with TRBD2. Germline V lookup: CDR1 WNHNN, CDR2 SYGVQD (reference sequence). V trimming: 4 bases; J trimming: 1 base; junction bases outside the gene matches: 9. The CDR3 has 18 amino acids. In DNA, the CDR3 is TGCGCCAGCAGTGGCACTAGCGGGAGGACACCTCGCACAGATACGCAGTATTTT. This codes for CASSGTSGRTPRTDTQYF.

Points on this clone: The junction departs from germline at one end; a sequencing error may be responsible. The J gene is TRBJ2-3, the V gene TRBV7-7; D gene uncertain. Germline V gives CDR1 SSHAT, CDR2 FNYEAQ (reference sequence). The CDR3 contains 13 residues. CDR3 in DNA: TGTGCTAGCAGCTTAGACTTTGGAGATACGCAGTATTTT. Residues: CASSLDFGDTQYF.

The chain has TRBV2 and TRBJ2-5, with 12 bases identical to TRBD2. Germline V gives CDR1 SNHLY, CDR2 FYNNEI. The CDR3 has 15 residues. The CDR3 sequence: CAQHPSSGGGETQYF. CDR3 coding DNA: TGTGCTCAGCACCCGTCTAGCGGGGGGGGAGAGACCCAGTACTTC. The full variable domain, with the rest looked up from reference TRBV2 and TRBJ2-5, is EPEVTQTPSHQVTQMGQEVILRCVPISNHLYFYWYRQILGQKVEFLVSFYNNEISEKSEIFDDQFSVERPDGSNFTLKIRSTKLEDSAMYFCAQHPSSGGGETQYFGPGTRLLVL.

The CDR3 nucleotides are TGTGCCAGCAGCTCAGACGAAACAGGGGGATGGCAGTACTTC. Protein sequence: CASSSDETGGWQYF. The J gene is TRBJ2-7, the V gene TRBV5-4; 8 bases line up with TRBD1. After removal of 3 bases from V and 9 bases from J, the junction contained 11 bases not matched to a gene. Germline V gene lookup returns CDR1 SGHNT and CDR2 YYREEE (reference sequence). The CDR3 runs 14 residues.

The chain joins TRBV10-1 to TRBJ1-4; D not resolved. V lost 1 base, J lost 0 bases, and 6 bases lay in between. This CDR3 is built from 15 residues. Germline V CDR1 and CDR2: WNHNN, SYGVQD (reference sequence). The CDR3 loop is CASSEWAATNEKLFF. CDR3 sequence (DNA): TGCGCCAGCAGTGAGTGGGCAGCAACTAATGAAAAACTGTTTTTT.

The CDR3 spells CASSEYGLAGGNEQYF. CDR3 sequence (DNA): TGTGCCAGCAGTGAATATGGACTAGCGGGAGGTAACGAGCAGTACTTC. This chain links TRBV25-1 with TRBJ2-5; 14 bases are a match to TRBD2. The end of the DNA fits TRBJ2-7 better, so the J call may be wrong. Germline V gene data show CDR1 as MGHDK and CDR2 as SYGVNS. This CDR3 has 16 residues.

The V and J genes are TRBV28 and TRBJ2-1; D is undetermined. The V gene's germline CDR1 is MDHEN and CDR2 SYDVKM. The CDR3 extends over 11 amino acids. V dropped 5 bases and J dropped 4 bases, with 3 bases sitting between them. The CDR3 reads CASSLYNEQFF. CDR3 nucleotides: TGTGCCAGCAGTCTGTACAATGAGCAGTTCTTC.

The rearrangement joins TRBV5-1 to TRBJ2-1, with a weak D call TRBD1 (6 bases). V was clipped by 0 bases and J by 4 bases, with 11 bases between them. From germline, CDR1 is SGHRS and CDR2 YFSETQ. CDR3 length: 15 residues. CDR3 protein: CASSLAGQLYNEQFF. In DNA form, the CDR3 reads TGCGCCAGCAGCTTGGCCGGACAGCTGTACAATGAGCAGTTCTTC.

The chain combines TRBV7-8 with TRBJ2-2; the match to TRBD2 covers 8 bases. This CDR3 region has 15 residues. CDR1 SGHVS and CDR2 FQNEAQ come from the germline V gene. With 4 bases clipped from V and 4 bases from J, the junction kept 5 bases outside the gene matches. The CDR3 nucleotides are TGTGCCAGCAGCTGGGGACTAGGGGGCACCGGGGAGCTGTTTTTT. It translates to CASSWGLGGTGELFF.

CDR3: CASSFGRGLGTEAFF. As DNA, the CDR3 is TGTGCCAGCAGTTTTGGACGGGGACTAGGCACTGAAGCTTTCTTT. The rearrangement links TRBV28 to TRBJ1-1; D possibly corresponds to TRBD1 (5 bases). CDR1 and CDR2 from the germline V gene are MDHEN and SYDVKM. With 3 bases removed from V and 4 bases from J, the gap between germline ends came to 15 bases. The CDR3 covers 15 residues.

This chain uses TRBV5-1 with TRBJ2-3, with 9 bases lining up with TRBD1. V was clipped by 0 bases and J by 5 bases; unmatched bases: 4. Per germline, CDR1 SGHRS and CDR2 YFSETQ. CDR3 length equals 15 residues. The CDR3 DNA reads TGCGCCAGCAGCTTGGACAGGGGGCGCCAAGATACGCAGTATTTT. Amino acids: CASSLDRGRQDTQYF.

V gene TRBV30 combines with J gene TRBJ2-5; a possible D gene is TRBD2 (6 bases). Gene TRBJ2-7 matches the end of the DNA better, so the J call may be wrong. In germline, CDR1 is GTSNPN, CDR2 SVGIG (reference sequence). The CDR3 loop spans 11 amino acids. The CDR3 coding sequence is TGTGCCTGGGGACTATCCTACGAGCAGTACTTC. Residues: CAWGLSYEQYF.

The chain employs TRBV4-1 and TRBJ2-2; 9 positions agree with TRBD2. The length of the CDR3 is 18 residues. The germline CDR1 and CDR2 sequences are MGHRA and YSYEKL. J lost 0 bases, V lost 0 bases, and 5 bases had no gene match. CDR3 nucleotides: TGCGCCAGCAGCCAAGAGGCTAGCGGGGTTACGAACACCGGGGAGCTGTTTTTT. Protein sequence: CASSQEASGVTNTGELFF.